A selection of T cell receptor beta chains follows, all from one sample in a study of OX40 agonist ivuxolimab in advanced cancers. TCRdb keeps only in-frame clones here, not all; method: immunoSEQ multiplex PCR. Among approximately 65,000 clones listed, approximately 86% were seen once. The source was CD4+ or CD8+ T cells sorted from blood, collected in a trial of the OX40 agonist ivuxolimab. The receptors originated from an adult with an advanced solid tumor such as melanoma, head and neck, liver or kidney cancer. CDR3s include the opening cysteine and the closing phenylalanine or tryptophan. The D gene is left open where the match is weak. Some rows have no size entry. The others give once, few or many, or a class for an expanded clone.

D gene: TRBD2; V gene: TRBV7-2; J gene: TRBJ2-5; clone size: -; CDR3 DNA: TGTGCCAGCAGCTCGAAGCAGGGTAGCGGGAGCCGAGAGACCCAGTACTTC; CDR3 protein: CASSSKQGSGSRETQYF
D gene: -; V gene: TRBV7-6; J gene: TRBJ2-1; clone size: -; CDR3 DNA: TGTGCCAGCAGCTTAGTAGCTAGCAATGAGCAGTTCTTC; CDR3 protein: CASSLVASNEQFF
D gene: TRBD1; V gene: TRBV6-1; J gene: TRBJ2-7; clone size: -; CDR3 DNA: TGTGCCAGCAGTCTAAGGACAGGGTCTTCCTACGAGCAGTACTTC; CDR3 protein: CASSLRTGSSYEQYF
D gene: -; V gene: TRBV5-1; J gene: TRBJ2-1; clone size: -; CDR3 DNA: TGCGCCAGCAGCCCCTCCTTGGCCTACAATGAGCAGTTCTTC; CDR3 protein: CASSPSLAYNEQFF
D gene: -; V gene: TRBV6-6; J gene: TRBJ1-2; clone size: -; CDR3 DNA: TGTGCCAGCAGGTTGGACAGACCTGGCTACACCTTC; CDR3 protein: CASRLDRPGYTF
D gene: -; V gene: TRBV4-3; J gene: TRBJ2-1; clone size: -; CDR3 DNA: TGCGCCAGCAGCCAAGAATTCACAGGTAACAATGAGCAGTTCTTC; CDR3 protein: CASSQEFTGNNEQFF
D gene: -; V gene: TRBV4-3; J gene: TRBJ2-2; clone size: -; CDR3 DNA: TGCGCCAGCAGCCAAGATTGGAGGGGCTCCACCGGGGAGCTGTTTTTT; CDR3 protein: CASSQDWRGSTGELFF
D gene: -; V gene: TRBV6-1; J gene: TRBJ1-3; clone size: -; CDR3 DNA: TGTGCCAGCAAAATAGGGGGAGGAAACACCATATATTTT; CDR3 protein: CASKIGGGNTIYF
D gene: -; V gene: TRBV28; J gene: TRBJ1-3; clone size: few; CDR3 DNA: TGTGCCAGCAGTGGCCTTAACCTTGGAAACACCATATATTTT; CDR3 protein: CASSGLNLGNTIYF
D gene: -; V gene: TRBV4-1; J gene: TRBJ2-5; clone size: -; CDR3 DNA: TGCGCCAGCAGCCAAGATGGGGCTAGAGTGGAGACCCAGTACTTC; CDR3 protein: CASSQDGARVETQYF
D gene: TRBD1; V gene: TRBV4-3; J gene: TRBJ1-2; clone size: -; CDR3 DNA: TGCGCCAGCAGCCACCAGGGGGCGAACTACTATGGCTACACCTTC; CDR3 protein: CASSHQGANYYGYTF
D gene: -; V gene: TRBV5-3; J gene: TRBJ2-7; clone size: -; CDR3 DNA: TGTGCCAGAAGCTTTTTTTGGTGTCCCAGAAGGGAATACTACGAGCAGTACTTC; CDR3 protein: CARSFFWCPRREYYEQYF
D gene: -; V gene: TRBV11-2; J gene: TRBJ2-7; clone size: -; CDR3 DNA: TGTGCCAGCACCCTCGGGAGCTCCTACGAGCAGTACTTC; CDR3 protein: CASTLGSSYEQYF
D gene: -; V gene: TRBV15; J gene: TRBJ1-4; clone size: once; CDR3 DNA: TGTGCCACCAGCAGGGACGGGTCGCTTTCGAATGAAAAACTGTTTTTT; CDR3 protein: CATSRDGSLSNEKLFF
D gene: -; V gene: TRBV19; J gene: TRBJ2-1; clone size: -; CDR3 DNA: TGTGCCAGTAGAAACTACAATGAGCAGTTCTTC; CDR3 protein: CASRNYNEQFF
D gene: TRBD2; V gene: TRBV19; J gene: TRBJ2-1; clone size: -; CDR3 DNA: TGTGCCACCATGCGGACTAGCGAAAACAATGAGCAGTTCTTC; CDR3 protein: CATMRTSENNEQFF
D gene: -; V gene: TRBV15; J gene: TRBJ2-7; clone size: -; CDR3 DNA: TGTGCCACCAGCAAAACACCTACAGGAAGCTACGAGCAGTACTTC; CDR3 protein: CATSKTPTGSYEQYF
D gene: -; V gene: TRBV28; J gene: TRBJ2-7; clone size: -; CDR3 DNA: TGTGCCAGCAGTTTGCCAGGTTGGGATTCGAGCTCCTACGAGCAGTACTTC; CDR3 protein: CASSLPGWDSSSYEQYF
D gene: -; V gene: TRBV7-9; J gene: TRBJ2-7; clone size: once; CDR3 DNA: TGTGCCAGCAGCTTAGTTTCTGGCAGAACCTACGAGCAGTACTTC; CDR3 protein: CASSLVSGRTYEQYF
D gene: TRBD2; V gene: TRBV4-2; J gene: TRBJ2-5; clone size: -; CDR3 DNA: TGTGCCAGCAGCCAAGAAGCTAGCGGGAGGGGAGAGACCCAGTACTTC; CDR3 protein: CASSQEASGRGETQYF